The clone carrying this T cell receptor beta chain was counted only a few times. The antigen remains undetermined. The CDR3 consists of 16 residues. V was pared by 3 bases and J by 1 base, with 1 base of the junction left unmatched. Constant-region reverse primers amplified full-length variable regions, followed by semi-nested Nested Universal Primer A PCR. TCRdb used MiXCR to reprocess the 5' RACE reads, holding one entry per CDR3 protein. This table has about 9,000 distinct CDR3 sequences, around a third appearing once. Study-level results: Whole repertoires were not studied in the larger cohort, only one V-J beta rearrangement. Tumor-infiltrating Treg TCR alpha and beta sequences overlapped most with tumor naive CD4+ T cells, then blood naive. The TCR gene usage of tumor memory CD4+ T cells clustered together with blood and lymph node memory CD4+ cells and with lymph node naive CD4+ cells.

Cells sorted as Tregs were CD4+, CD25+ and CD127-/low. Material: Tregs sorted from blood. The receptor was derived from a female donor with breast cancer. V gene TRBV12-3 or TRBV12-4 combines with J gene TRBJ2-3; 13 positions match TRBD2. Written as DNA, the CDR3 is TGTGCCAGCAGTTTTGGACTAGCGGGAGGCACAGATACGCAGTATTTT. This encodes CASSFGLAGGTDTQYF.